The 21 T cell receptor beta chains reported below all come from one sample, sequenced in a study of tumor-infiltrating lymphocytes in primary liver carcinoma. Each 20-30 mg portion of unsorted bulk tissue served as the source for co-extraction of RNA and DNA. From 400 to 500 ng total RNA, TCR beta cDNA was generated with a primer in the constant region. TCR beta libraries came from three nested multiplex PCR rounds using slightly modified ARM-PCR. The study ran its first two PCR rounds for roughly 10 cycles each, using TRBV1-TRBV30 forward primers and a C-beta reverse primer. TCRdb itself ran the multiplex PCR reads through MiXCR, one entry per CDR3 protein. The table lists 80,000 or so distinct CDR3 sequences, 60% to 80% of them singletons. Material: liver tumor tissue from sampling region 4. Described subset: tumor region T4, right-lateral pole. Receptor source: a woman in her sixties or seventies with primary liver carcinoma and hepatitis B virus infection.

Turning to this clonotype: A much larger clone is a single base away; this may be a read error. This sequence joins TRBV5-1 and TRBJ1-5, with a tentative D call TRBD1 (5 bases). Germline CDR1 SGHRS, CDR2 YFSETQ. This CDR3 contains 14 residues. CDR3 residues: CASSLQGLNQTQHF. The CDR3 nucleotides read TGCGCCAGCAGCTTGCAGGGTCTCAATCAGACCCAGCATTTT.

This clonotype was counted once. Germline is not matched at one junction end, which may reflect a read error. This chain uses TRBV12-3 or TRBV12-4 with TRBJ1-6; D possibly corresponds to TRBD1 (6 bases). There are 14 residues in the CDR3. The CDR3 sequence: CASSRGRGTSPLQF. The CDR3 nucleotides are TGTGCCAGCAGTAGGGGGAGAGGGACTTCACCCCTCCAGTTT.

This chain links TRBV19 with TRBJ1-5; D is unresolved. With 0 bases removed from V and 4 bases from J, the gap between germline ends came to 13 bases. The CDR3 has 16 amino acids. Per germline, CDR1 LNHDA and CDR2 SQIVND (reference sequence). This CDR3 is CASSIDPLAPNQPQHF. The CDR3 bases are TGTGCCAGTAGTATAGATCCGTTGGCTCCTAATCAGCCCCAGCATTTT.

V and J are TRBV3-1 and TRBJ2-3; the match to TRBD2 covers 9 bases. J was trimmed by 8 bases and V by 3 bases; bases with no gene match: 15. This CDR3 region has 17 residues. Looked up from germline, CDR1 is LGHDT and CDR2 is YNNKEL (reference sequence). The DNA for the CDR3 is TGTGCCAGCAGCCAGCGGGGGGGTTTAGGTTCGTGGTCTACGCAGTATTTT. Translated: CASSQRGGLGSWSTQYF.

Only a few counts were recorded for this clonotype. The V gene is TRBV14, the J gene TRBJ1-5, with D perhaps matching TRBD1 (5 bases). V shed 10 bases and J shed 6 bases, with 19 bases lying between them. Germline-derived CDR1 and CDR2 are SGHDN and FVKESK. This CDR3 has 14 residues. The CDR3 is CANRQAGTGQPQHF. In DNA, the CDR3 is TGTGCCAACCGCCAGGCGGGGACGGGTCAGCCCCAGCATTTT. The full variable domain, rest sourced from reference TRBV14 and TRBJ1-5, is EAGVTQFPSHSVIEKGQTVTLRCDPISGHDNLYWYRRVMGKEIKFLLHFVKESKQDESGMPNNRFLAERTGGTYSTLKVQPAELEDSGVYFCANRQAGTGQPQHFGDGTRLSIL.

Remarks on this clonotype: The junction departs from germline at one end; a sequencing error may be responsible. DNA for the CDR3: TGTGTCAGCAGTCCAAGACCCAAGACCCAGTACTTC. It encodes CVSSPRPKTQYF. V is TRBV28 and J is TRBJ2-5; D gene unclear. Germline V gene sequence: CDR1 MDHEN, CDR2 SYDVKM. This CDR3 is built from 12 residues.

On this clonotype itself: Just one base apart from a much larger clone, this may be a read error. The V call is TRBV28, the J call TRBJ2-1, with 10 bases fitting TRBD2. This CDR3 has 15 amino acids. Germline loops: CDR1 MDHEN, CDR2 SYDVKM. This CDR3 is CAGSLRSSGSTEQFF. CDR3 sequence (DNA): TGTGCCGGCAGTTTAAGGTCTAGCGGGAGCACTGAGCAGTTCTTC. The complete variable domain, with remaining parts taken from reference TRBV28 and TRBJ2-1, reads DVKVTQSSRYLVKRTGEKVFLECVQDMDHENMFWYRQDPGLGLRLIYFSYDVKMKEKGDIPEGYSVSREKKERFSLILESASTNQTSMYLCAGSLRSSGSTEQFFGPGTRLTVL.

To note about this clonotype: The junction does not match germline at one end; this may be a read error. The genes are TRBV6-1 and TRBJ2-1; D uncertain. The germline V gene encodes CDR1 MNHNS and CDR2 SASEGT. The CDR3 totals 14 residues. In nucleotides, the CDR3 is TGTGCCAGCCCCCAACAGAGCTCCTACAATGAGCAGTTTTTC. It specifies CASPQQSSYNEQFF.

This clonotype was found once. A much larger clone lies a single base off, so this may be a read error. V gene TRBV24-1 combines with J gene TRBJ2-2; D is perhaps TRBD1 or TRBD2 (5 bases each). Germline CDR1 KGHDR, CDR2 SFDVKD. The CDR3 extends over 15 amino acids. This CDR3 reads CATSGGTANTVELFF. CDR3 DNA sequence: TGTGCCACCTCAGGTGGGACCGCGAACACCGTGGAGCTGTTTTTT.

About this clonotype itself: At one end the junction does not follow the germline gene, possibly because of a read error. V is TRBV11-2 and J is TRBJ2-1; D tentatively fits TRBD1 or TRBD2 (5 bases each). Looked up from germline, CDR1 is SGHAT and CDR2 is FQNNGV. The length of the CDR3 is 16 residues. CDR3 protein: CASSFQTPRGYNERFF. Written as DNA, the CDR3 is TGTGCCAGCAGCTTTCAGACACCCCGGGGCTACAATGAGCGGTTCTTC.

Note on this clonotype: At one end, the junction sequence differs from germline, possibly due to a read error. The chain has TRBV6-1 and TRBJ2-7; possibly TRBD2 for D (7 bases). The germline CDR1 and CDR2 sequences are MNHNS and SASEGT. CDR3 length equals 14 residues. The CDR3 DNA sequence: TGTGCCAGCACTTCCCGGGGGGCATCCTATGAGCAGTACTTC. This translates into CASTSRGASYEQYF.

The chain recombines TRBV11-1 with TRBJ2-7, with D possibly TRBD1 on 5 matching bases. The CDR3 spans 15 residues. V dropped 4 bases and J dropped 13 bases, with 26 bases sitting between them. Germline CDR1 reads SGHAT; CDR2 reads FQDESV (reference sequence). The CDR3 spells CASSWGVTRTYVHYF. The CDR3 DNA sequence: TGTGCCAGCAGCTGGGGCGTGACGAGGACCTACGTGCACTACTTC. The variable domain in full, completed from reference TRBV11-1 and TRBJ2-7, reads EAEVAQSPRYKITEKSQAVAFWCDPISGHATLYWYRQILGQGPELLVQFQDESVVDDSQLPKDRFSAERLKGVDSTLKIQPAELGDSAMYLCASSWGVTRTYVHYFGPGTRLTVT.

Regarding this clonotype: Sequence at one end of the junction differs from germline and may be a read error. Here the CDR3 DNA reads TGTAGCGTTCTAGGCGGAAGAGGTGTCGATGAGCAGTTCTTC. Its protein is CSVLGGRGVDEQFF. This chain uses TRBV29-1 with TRBJ2-1; perhaps TRBD2 as D (5 bases). Looked up from germline, CDR1 is SQVTM and CDR2 is ANQGSEA. The CDR3 sequence is 14 residues long.

V usage is TRBV28 and J usage is TRBJ2-7; D is undetermined. The CDR3 consists of 15 residues. Per the germline V gene, CDR1 is MDHEN and CDR2 is SYDVKM. Trimming removed 5 bases at V and 0 bases at J, with 14 bases between. The CDR3 nucleotides read TGTGCCAGCAGTCCTCCGGCAAGCTTCTCCTACGAGCAGTACTTC. Amino acids: CASSPPASFSYEQYF. Filled out from reference TRBV28 and TRBJ2-7, the complete variable domain reads DVKVTQSSRYLVKRTGEKVFLECVQDMDHENMFWYRQDPGLGLRLIYFSYDVKMKEKGDIPEGYSVSREKKERFSLILESASTNQTSMYLCASSPPASFSYEQYFGPGTRLTVT.

As for this clonotype: One end of the junction does not line up with germline, which may come from a read error. V usage is TRBV29-1 and J usage is TRBJ1-1; no clear D. Germline CDR1 SQVTM, CDR2 ANQGSEA. This CDR3 is built from 11 residues. The CDR3 region is CSVDETYRAYF. Written as DNA, the CDR3 is TGCAGCGTTGATGAGACCTACAGAGCTTACTTT.

Details on this clonotype: The conserved final phenylalanine or tryptophan is absent from the CDR3, which likely points to a read error. The limits of the CDR3 on the DNA are not certain, so only TCRdb's listed CDR3 is given. The chain recombines TRBV11-2 with TRBJ2-7; the table's TRBD1 call for D was not verified on the DNA. Germline CDR1 and CDR2: SGHAT and FQNNGV. Both ends counted, the CDR3 spans 16 residues. The CDR3 here is CASSLTSGAGGYEQCC.

A note on this clonotype: A read error may produce the germline difference seen at one junction end. This chain links TRBV5-6 with TRBJ2-7; the D call may be TRBD1 or TRBD2 (5 bases each). This CDR3 is 15 amino acids long. CDR1 is SGHDT and CDR2 is YYEEEE in the germline V gene. CDR3 in DNA: TGTACCAGCAGCGTAACGGGACGCCTCAACTACGAGCAGTACTTC. It specifies CTSSVTGRLNYEQYF.

On this clonotype: The junction differs from germline at one of its ends, possibly a read error. J is TRBJ1-4 and V is TRBV28, with D tentatively TRBD1 (5 bases). Germline values: CDR1 MDHEN, CDR2 SYDVKM. There are 15 residues in the CDR3. The CDR3: CTSNSIRQGGEKLLF. The CDR3 coding sequence is TGTACCAGCAACAGCATCCGCCAGGGTGGTGAAAAACTGCTTTTT.

This clonotype has a handful of counts. This chain connects TRBV29-1 to TRBJ2-5, with TRBD1 matching 9 bases. CDR1 is SQVTM and CDR2 is ANQGSEA in the germline V gene. The CDR3 spans 15 residues. With V trimmed by 4 bases and J by 4 bases, 10 bases remained unmatched. The CDR3 region has the DNA TGCAGCGTTGGTCATGGGGGACAGGGTCTAGAGACCCAGTACTTC. Translated, it gives CSVGHGGQGLETQYF.

Comments on this clonotype: Just one base apart from a much larger clone, this may be a read error. The chain uses TRBV28 and TRBJ2-4, with TRBD2 matching over 9 bases. Germline values: CDR1 MDHEN, CDR2 SYDVKM. CDR3 length equals 17 residues. In nucleotides, the CDR3 is TGTGTCAGCAGTTCTCTTAGGGGGACTAGCGCCAAAAACATTCAGTACTTC. The encoded protein is CVSSSLRGTSAKNIQYF.

Comments on this clonotype: The junction and the germline gene differ at one end; a read error may be behind it. J is TRBJ1-1 and V is TRBV5-1; D may be TRBD1 (6 bases). Germline V gene sequence: CDR1 SGHRS, CDR2 YFSETQ. CDR3 length: 14 residues. CDR3 sequence reads: CASSLGTANIEAFF. CDR3 in DNA: TGCGCCAGCAGCTTGGGGACAGCTAACATTGAAGCTTTCTTT.